The clone carrying this TCR beta chain is labeled as medium-sized. Its antigen is undetermined. This specimen comes from a study of memory CD4+ T cells and cytomegalovirus serostatus. Study as a whole: Healthy Belgian adult donors included under ten CMV-positive and fewer than 25 CMV-negative people. Overall study results and limits: CD4+ memory repertoires contained about two fifths of the roughly 150 reported CMV TCRbeta sequences. The CMV-associated TCR signature appears largely within the CD4+ memory repertoire.

Single viable CD3+CD4+CD8-CD45RO+ cells were sorted as the memory CD4+ T cells. CMV serostatus came from serum IgG against pp150, pp28, p38, p52. Method: immunoSEQ multiplex PCR; TCRdb's copy keeps in-frame clones and lacks some. The sample holds approximately 44,000 clones, more than 65% seen once. The sample taken for sequencing was memory CD4+ T cells from blood. The origin of this receptor is an adult in good health and CMV-seronegative.

The CDR3 protein is CASSQDSAGGRSPLHF. The CDR3 region has the DNA TGCGCCAGCAGCCAAGATTCGGCAGGGGGAAGGTCACCCCTCCACTTT. The V and J genes are TRBV4-1 and TRBJ1-6, with 7 bases lining up with TRBD1. The V gene's germline CDR1 is MGHRA and CDR2 YSYEKL. J lost 10 bases, V lost 0 bases, and 9 bases had no gene match. This CDR3 has 16 amino acids.